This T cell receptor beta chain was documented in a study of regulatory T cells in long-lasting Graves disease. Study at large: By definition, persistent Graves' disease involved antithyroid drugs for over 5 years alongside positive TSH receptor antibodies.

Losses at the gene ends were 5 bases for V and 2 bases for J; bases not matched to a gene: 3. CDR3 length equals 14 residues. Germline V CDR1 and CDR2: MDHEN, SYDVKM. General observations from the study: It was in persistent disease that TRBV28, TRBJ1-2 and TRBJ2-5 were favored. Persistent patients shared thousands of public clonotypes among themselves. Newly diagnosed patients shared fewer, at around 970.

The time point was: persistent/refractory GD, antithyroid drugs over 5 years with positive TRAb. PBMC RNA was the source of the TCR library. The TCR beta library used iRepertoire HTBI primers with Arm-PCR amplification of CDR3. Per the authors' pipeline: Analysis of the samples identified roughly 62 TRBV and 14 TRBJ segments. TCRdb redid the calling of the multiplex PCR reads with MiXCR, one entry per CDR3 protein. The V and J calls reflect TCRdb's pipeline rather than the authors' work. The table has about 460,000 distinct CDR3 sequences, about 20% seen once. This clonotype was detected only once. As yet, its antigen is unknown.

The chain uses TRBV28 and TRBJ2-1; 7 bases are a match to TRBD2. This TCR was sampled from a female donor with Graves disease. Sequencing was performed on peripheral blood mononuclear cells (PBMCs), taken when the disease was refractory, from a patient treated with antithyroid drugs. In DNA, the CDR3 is TGTGCCAGCAGTCTGCGGGAGACCTACAATGAGCAGTTCTTC. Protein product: CASSLRETYNEQFF.